A single sample is the source of the 16 T cell receptor beta chains below, sequenced in a study of human T cells and chemical hapten exposure. The time point was: patch test 2, 6 weeks after DPC sensitization. Sample treatment: therapeutic diphenylcyclopropenone sensitization with weekly scalp DPC. TCRdb used MiXCR to reprocess the RACE reads, holding one entry per CDR3 protein. Of just over 350,000 distinct CDR3 sequences in the sample, about 6% are singletons; the top ten hold around 6%. The sample in question was whole blood, obtained in connection with sensitization to the hapten diphenylcyclopropenone (DPC). The receptors shown here come from a woman younger than 35 with alopecia areata. Some clones in this sample may be carry-over from other donors' samples.

This sequence joins TRBV5-1 and TRBJ2-3; 9 bases match TRBD1. This CDR3 contains 14 residues. V dropped 6 bases and J dropped 2; count of bases not matched to a gene: 4. Per the germline V gene, CDR1 is SGHRS and CDR2 is YFSETQ. Here the CDR3 DNA reads TGCGCCAGCACTTGGGACAGGGCCACAGATACGCAGTATTTT. Amino acid sequence: CASTWDRATDTQYF. The full variable domain, rest sourced from reference TRBV5-1 and TRBJ2-3, is KAGVTQTPRYLIKTRGQQVTLSCSPISGHRSVSWYQQTPGQGLQFLFEYFSETQRNKGNFPGRFSGRQFSNSRSEMNVSTLELGDSALYLCASTWDRATDTQYFGPGTRLTVL.

For this clonotype: A much larger clone is a single base away; this may be a read error. This rearrangement joins TRBV23-1 to TRBJ1-5; D might be TRBD1 (5 bases). TRBV23-1 is classed as an ORF, of uncertain function. The CDR3 has 21 residues. The CDR3 protein is CASSQSINDPGGKEGTQSQHF. Here the CDR3 DNA reads TGCGCCAGCAGTCAATCGATTAATGATCCCGGGGGGAAGGAGGGCACTCAGTCCCAGCATTTT.

This clonotype has a count of ten or more. The chain recombines TRBV5-6 with TRBJ1-2; a possible D gene is TRBD1 (6 bases). CDR3 length: 13 amino acids. V was pared by 4 bases and J by 1 base, with 8 bases between. The germline gives CDR1 SGHDT, CDR2 YYEEEE. The CDR3 loop is CASSNRVNYGYTF. CDR3 coding DNA: TGTGCCAGCAGCAACAGGGTTAACTATGGCTACACCTTC.

The sample holds a few counts of this clonotype. The rearrangement uses TRBV29-1 and TRBJ2-3, with a possible D match to TRBD1 (5 bases). Per germline, CDR1 SQVTM and CDR2 ANQGSEA. CDR3 length: 14 amino acids. Trimming removed 4 bases from V and 3 bases from J, with 14 bases in between. CDR3 sequence (DNA): TGCAGCGTTGGCTTTGTGGGGCCTACAGATACGCAGTATTTT. It translates to CSVGFVGPTDTQYF.

This clonotype turned up a few times. The chain combines TRBV10-3 with TRBJ2-5; 9 bases align to TRBD1. In germline, CDR1 is ENHRY, CDR2 SYGVKD. V shed 3 bases and J 3 bases; nucleotides not matched to a gene: 5. The CDR3 has 15 residues. In nucleotides, the CDR3 is TGTGCCATCAGTGAACCGACAGGGGGGGAAGAGACCCAGTACTTC. Its translation: CAISEPTGGEETQYF.

This clonotype was counted at least ten times. This rearrangement joins TRBV7-9 to TRBJ2-1; 7 positions agree with TRBD2. Looked up from germline, CDR1 is SEHNR and CDR2 is FQNEAQ (reference sequence). The CDR3 loop spans 15 amino acids. V shed 8 bases, J shed 0 bases, and the junction held 7 bases outside the gene matches. The CDR3 nucleotides are TGTGCCAGCTCACCACGGGGGGACTCCTACAATGAGCAGTTCTTC. It is translated as CASSPRGDSYNEQFF.

This clonotype was picked up many times. This rearrangement joins TRBV6-5 to TRBJ2-3, with D uncertain. The CDR3 consists of 13 residues. The germline gives CDR1 MNHEY, CDR2 SVGAGI. Trimming took off 2 bases at V and 2 bases at J, with 5 bases between the two ends. The CDR3: CASSYGNTDTQYF. In nucleotides, the CDR3 is TGTGCCAGCAGTTACGGGAACACAGATACGCAGTATTTT.

This clonotype was seen more than once but under ten times. The genes are TRBV29-1 and TRBJ1-5; D might be TRBD1 (6 bases). Per the germline V gene, CDR1 is SQVTM and CDR2 is ANQGSEA. This CDR3 comprises 14 residues. The ends were cut back, 6 bases at V and 1 base at J, with 13 bases in the middle. The CDR3 sequence: CSVQDRQSNQPQHF. Here the CDR3 DNA reads TGCAGCGTCCAAGACAGGCAGAGCAATCAGCCCCAGCATTTT.

This clonotype was detected ten times or more. J is TRBJ1-2 and V is TRBV28, with a weak D call TRBD1 (5 bases). The CDR3 runs to 13 residues. Trimming removed 2 bases at V and 7 bases at J, with 11 bases between. Germline V gene sequence: CDR1 MDHEN, CDR2 SYDVKM. The CDR3 sequence: CASSLPGPSGYTF. In nucleotides, the CDR3 is TGTGCCAGCAGTTTACCAGGGCCGAGTGGCTACACCTTC.

This clonotype was picked up a small number of times. The chain recombines TRBV29-1 with TRBJ2-5; D may be TRBD1 (6 bases). Germline loops: CDR1 SQVTM, CDR2 ANQGSEA. The V gene lost 4 bases and the J gene lost 7 bases, with 13 bases spanning the gap. The CDR3 loop spans 12 amino acids. CDR3 bases: TGCAGCGTTGGACAGGCCCAAACGACCCAGTACTTC. This encodes CSVGQAQTTQYF. The full variable domain, its missing parts supplied by reference TRBV29-1 and TRBJ2-5, is SAVISQKPSRDICQRGTSLTIQCQVDSQVTMMFWYRQQPGQSLTLIATANQGSEATYESGFVIDKFPISRPNLTFSTLTVSNMSPEDSSIYLCSVGQAQTTQYFGPGTRLLVL.

This chain connects TRBV12-3 or TRBV12-4 to TRBJ2-2; TRBD2 matches 7 bases. The CDR3 runs to 17 residues. Trimming cost V 8 bases and J 4 bases; bases outside gene matches: 16. CDR3 coding DNA: TGTGCCAGCGCGCCGCCGGGCGGGGGATTTGGCACCGGGGAGCTGTTTTTT. It is translated as CASAPPGGGFGTGELFF.

This clonotype was observed a handful of times. The CDR3 spells CASSDKVEYEQYF. The CDR3 DNA follows: TGTGCCAGCAGTGATAAAGTGGAGTACGAGCAGTACTTC. The V and J genes are TRBV25-1 and TRBJ2-7, with no clear D. V shed 3 bases and J shed 4 bases, with 10 bases lying between them. This CDR3 contains 13 residues. Germline CDR1 MGHDK, CDR2 SYGVNS.

This clonotype was seen at least ten times. The V call is TRBV7-9, the J call TRBJ1-6; D possibly corresponds to TRBD1 (6 bases). With 4 bases removed from V and 10 bases from J, the gap between germline ends came to 17 bases. Germline V gene sequence: CDR1 SEHNR, CDR2 FQNEAQ (reference sequence). The CDR3 is 15 amino acids. The CDR3 DNA reads as TGTGCCAGCAGCTCCGCCGGAGCGGGGGCCTCACCCCTCCACTTT. Translation gives CASSSAGAGASPLHF.

The genes are TRBV6-1 and TRBJ2-7; a weak D match, TRBD1 (6 bases). CDR3 length: 15 residues. V gave up 6 bases and J gave up 5 bases, with 20 bases separating them. From germline, CDR1 is MNHNS and CDR2 SASEGT. The DNA of the CDR3 is TGTGCCAGCAGGACAGGACGGGGAAATGCCAACGAGCAGTACTTC. Amino acids: CASRTGRGNANEQYF.

This clonotype was seen repeatedly, ten times or more. The chain recombines TRBV6-2 or TRBV6-3 with TRBJ1-1, with 10 bases aligning to TRBD1. V lost 6 bases, J lost 5 bases, and 12 bases stayed unmatched. Germline values: CDR1 MNHEY, CDR2 SVGEGT. There are 16 residues in the CDR3. This CDR3 reads CASRRGGQGYLTEAFF. Here the CDR3 DNA reads TGTGCCAGCAGACGCGGGGGACAGGGGTATTTAACTGAAGCTTTCTTT.

This clonotype was detected ten times or more. The rearrangement links TRBV12-3 or TRBV12-4 to TRBJ1-4, with TRBD1 as a possible D gene (6 bases). The CDR3 runs 14 residues. V was cut by 3 bases and J by 8 bases, with 13 bases left in between. The DNA of the CDR3 is TGTGCCAGCAGTTTTGAGACAGGTGGAGAAAAACTGTTTTTT. Protein product: CASSFETGGEKLFF.